Each of the 19 T cell receptor beta chains below was sequenced from the same sample in a study of brain T cells in children with intractable seizures. Assay: immunoSEQ multiplex PCR; the TCRdb copy retains only in-frame clones and omits some. The sample shows 340,000 or so clones, roughly 92% of them seen only once. The time point here: blood from clinic visit 5 months post-surgery; TSC patient then seizure free. The sequenced sample was peripheral blood, obtained approximately 5 months after surgery. These receptors were collected from a boy under two years old with tuberous sclerosis and intractable seizures.

The V gene is TRBV30, the J gene TRBJ1-6, with 9 bases identical to TRBD1. After removal of 5 bases from V and 10 bases from J, the junction contained 3 bases not matched to a gene. The CDR3 is 12 residues long. The V gene's germline CDR1 is GTSNPN and CDR2 SVGIG (reference sequence). In DNA form, the CDR3 reads TGTGCCTGGGACAGGGGGAACTCACCCCTCCACTTT. It yields the protein CAWDRGNSPLHF.

The chain employs TRBV29-1 and TRBJ2-2, with 10 bases identical to TRBD1. The germline gives CDR1 SQVTM, CDR2 ANQGSEA. V gave up 6 bases and J gave up 3 bases; unmatched junction bases: 10. CDR3 length equals 16 residues. The CDR3 DNA sequence: TGCAGCGTGGCCAGAGACAGGGGGCGATACACCGGGGAGCTGTTTTTT. Encoded protein: CSVARDRGRYTGELFF.

The V call is TRBV5-6, the J call TRBJ2-1; 9 bases are a match to TRBD2. Germline V gives CDR1 SGHDT, CDR2 YYEEEE. The CDR3 contains 14 residues. J was trimmed by 4 bases and V by 3 bases; bases with no gene match: 2. The DNA for the CDR3 is TGTGCCAGCAGCTCTAGCGGGGCGTACAATGAGCAGTTCTTC. Amino acids: CASSSSGAYNEQFF.

In nucleotides, the CDR3 is TGTGCCAGCAGTCCGCCTCGGAGTAGCGGGCACTACGAGCAGTACTTC. This gives the protein CASSPPRSSGHYEQYF. This chain connects TRBV6-6 to TRBJ2-7; 7 positions agree with TRBD2. The CDR3 contains 16 residues. Germline assignment: CDR1 MNHNY and CDR2 SVGAGI (reference sequence). Losses at the gene ends were 5 bases for V and 3 bases for J; bases not matched to a gene: 13.

This clone was detected only once. The V and J genes are TRBV19 and TRBJ1-5; D gene uncertain. Between the trimmed V and J ends, which lost 2 bases and 5 bases, there was a span of 13 bases. The CDR3 spans 15 residues. CDR1 LNHDA and CDR2 SQIVND come from the germline V gene (reference sequence). CDR3 DNA sequence: TGTGCCAGTAGTATAAGTTTGGTAGATTATCAGCCCCAGCATTTT. Its protein is CASSISLVDYQPQHF.

The chain uses TRBV27 and TRBJ1-2, with D possibly matching TRBD1 (5 bases). The CDR3 spans 14 residues. Germline lookup yields CDR1 MNHEY and CDR2 SMNVEV (reference sequence). Trimming cost V 6 bases and J 4 bases, with 15 bases left between them. CDR3 DNA sequence: TGTGCCAGCAGACTGAGAGGGGCAGGCTATGGCTACACCTTC. Its protein is CASRLRGAGYGYTF.

V usage is TRBV7-8 and J usage is TRBJ1-2; possible D gene TRBD1, 5 bases. The V end was cut by 6 bases, the J end by 3 bases, with 11 bases between. The CDR3 loop spans 13 amino acids. Germline V gene sequence: CDR1 SGHVS, CDR2 FQNEAQ. CDR3 coding DNA: TGTGCCAGCAGTCCTTTGGGGGACTATGGCTACACCTTC. Its protein product is CASSPLGDYGYTF.

V gene TRBV6-5 combines with J gene TRBJ1-2; 10 positions match TRBD1. V lost 6 bases, J lost 8 bases, and 6 bases stayed unmatched. This CDR3 spans 13 amino acids. CDR1 MNHEY and CDR2 SVGAGI come from the germline V gene. CDR3 in amino acids: CASSVTGGSGYTF. The CDR3 region has the DNA TGTGCCAGCAGCGTGACAGGGGGCTCAGGCTACACCTTC.

The chain has TRBV5-4 and TRBJ2-5; 10 bases are a match to TRBD2. Germline V gives CDR1 SGHNT, CDR2 YYREEE (reference sequence). The CDR3 is 15 residues long. The junction had 4 bases not matched to a gene; V was cut back by 2 bases and J by 3 bases. CDR3 loop: CASSFGLAVEETQYF. Here the CDR3 DNA reads TGTGCCAGCAGCTTCGGACTAGCGGTCGAAGAGACCCAGTACTTC.

The chain has TRBV27 and TRBJ1-1; TRBD1 is a possible D gene (5 bases). Trimming took 8 bases from V and 1 from J, leaving 8 bases between them. Germline CDR1 reads MNHEY; CDR2 reads SMNVEV (reference sequence). This CDR3 has 12 amino acids. CDR3 nucleotide sequence: TGTGCCAGCTGGGACTCGAACACTGAAGCTTTCTTT. Protein: CASWDSNTEAFF.

This clone was seen a single time. The V gene is TRBV7-3, the J gene TRBJ2-1; perhaps TRBD2 as D (7 bases). The CDR3 runs 16 residues. Per the germline V gene, CDR1 is SGHTA and CDR2 is FQGTGA. Trimming took 1 base from V and 7 from J, leaving 17 bases between them. The CDR3 protein is CASSLNGGPKTNEQFF. Here the CDR3 DNA reads TGTGCCAGCAGCTTAAACGGGGGGCCCAAGACTAATGAGCAGTTCTTC.

The rearrangement joins TRBV11-2 to TRBJ2-1, with 10 bases that match TRBD1. The CDR3 runs 15 residues. V trimming: 5 bases; J trimming: 5 bases; junction bases outside the gene matches: 6. Germline V lookup: CDR1 SGHAT, CDR2 FQNNGV. The CDR3 DNA follows: TGTGCCAGCAGCCTAGGGGGACAGGGGCACAATGAGCAGTTCTTC. Amino acids: CASSLGGQGHNEQFF.

The sample holds one count of this clone. The chain has TRBV11-2 and TRBJ2-3, with a weak D call TRBD1 (5 bases). Trimming removed 1 base from V and 1 base from J, with 9 bases in between. CDR1 is SGHAT and CDR2 is FQNNGV in the germline V gene. The CDR3 loop spans 15 amino acids. Written as DNA, the CDR3 is TGTGCCAGCAGCTTAGGGGTAGGGGGCACAGATACGCAGTATTTT. It is translated as CASSLGVGGTDTQYF. Together with reference TRBV11-2 and TRBJ2-3, the CDR3 gives the full variable domain: EAGVAQSPRYKIIEKRQSVAFWCNPISGHATLYWYQQILGQGPKLLIQFQNNGVVDDSQLPKDRFSAERLKGVDSTLKIQPAKLEDSAVYLCASSLGVGGTDTQYFGPGTRLTVL.

V gene TRBV4-1 combines with J gene TRBJ2-2; 11 bases map to TRBD2. Germline V gives CDR1 MGHRA, CDR2 YSYEKL. There are 17 residues in the CDR3. Trimming removed 0 bases from V and 7 bases from J; junction bases left unmatched: 7. CDR3 in amino acids: CASSQDRVAGGYGELFF. As DNA, the CDR3 is TGCGCCAGCAGCCAAGATCGGGTAGCGGGGGGGTACGGGGAGCTGTTTTTT.

This rearrangement joins TRBV2 to TRBJ2-1; TRBD1 matches at 7 bases. With V trimmed by 5 bases and J by 14 bases, 6 bases remained unmatched. Germline V lookup: CDR1 SNHLY, CDR2 FYNNEI. The length of the CDR3 is 11 residues. For the CDR3, the DNA is TGTGCCAGCAGTATTACAGGGGATAAGTTCTTC. This sequence encodes CASSITGDKFF.

V is TRBV19 and J is TRBJ2-3; 8 bases fit TRBD2. The germline V gene has CDR1 LNHDA and CDR2 SQIVND (reference sequence). Trimming cost V 5 bases and J 5 bases; bases outside gene matches: 15. The CDR3 is made up of 17 amino acids. CDR3 region: CASSRRREEVMRDTQYF. The CDR3 nucleotides are TGTGCCAGTAGTCGACGGCGGGAGGAGGTAATGAGAGATACGCAGTATTTT. Together with reference TRBV19 and TRBJ2-3, the CDR3 gives the full variable domain: DGGITQSPKYLFRKEGQNVTLSCEQNLNHDAMYWYRQDPGQGLRLIYYSQIVNDFQKGDIAEGYSVSREKKESFPLTVTSAQKNPTAFYLCASSRRREEVMRDTQYFGPGTRLTVL.

This clone showed up just once. V gene TRBV2 combines with J gene TRBJ1-3; D gene unclear. Trimming took 7 bases from V and 4 from J, leaving 8 bases between them. The germline gives CDR1 SNHLY, CDR2 FYNNEI. CDR3 size: 12 residues. The CDR3 nucleotides are TGTGCCAGCAAGATGGAAGGAAACACCATATATTTT. Its translation: CASKMEGNTIYF.

This chain joins TRBV7-9 and TRBJ1-5; D call uncertain. This CDR3 is 12 amino acids long. The germline CDR1 and CDR2 sequences are SEHNR and FQNEAQ (reference sequence). Deletions cut 8 bases from V and 3 bases from J, with 8 bases between. CDR3 sequence reads: CASARDNQPQHF. CDR3 nucleotides: TGTGCCAGCGCCCGGGACAATCAGCCCCAGCATTTT.

This chain links TRBV5-8 with TRBJ2-2; D remains unclear. Germline assignment: CDR1 SGHTS and CDR2 YDEGEE. The V and J ends lost 3 bases and 6 bases respectively, with 9 bases between them. The CDR3 covers 13 residues. CDR3 loop: CASSYKFPGELFF. As DNA, the CDR3 is TGTGCCAGCAGCTACAAATTTCCCGGGGAGCTGTTTTTT.